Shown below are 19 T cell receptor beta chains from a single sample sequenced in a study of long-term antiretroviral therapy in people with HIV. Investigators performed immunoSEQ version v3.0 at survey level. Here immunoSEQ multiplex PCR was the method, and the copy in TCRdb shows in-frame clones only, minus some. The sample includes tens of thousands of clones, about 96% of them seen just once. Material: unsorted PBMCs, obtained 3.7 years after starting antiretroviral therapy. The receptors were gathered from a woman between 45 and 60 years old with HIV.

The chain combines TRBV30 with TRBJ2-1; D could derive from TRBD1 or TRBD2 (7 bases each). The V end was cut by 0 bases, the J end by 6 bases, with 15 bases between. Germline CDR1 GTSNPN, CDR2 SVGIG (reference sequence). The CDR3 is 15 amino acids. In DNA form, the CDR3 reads TGTGCCTGGAGTGTCAGGGGGGGCGGCCGCAATGAGCAGTTCTTC. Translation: CAWSVRGGGRNEQFF.

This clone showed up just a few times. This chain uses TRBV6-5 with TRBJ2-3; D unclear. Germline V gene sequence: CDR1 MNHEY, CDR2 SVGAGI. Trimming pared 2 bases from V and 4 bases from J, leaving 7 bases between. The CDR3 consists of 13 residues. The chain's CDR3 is CASSYRFADTQYF. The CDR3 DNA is TGTGCCAGCAGTTACCGATTCGCAGATACGCAGTATTTT.

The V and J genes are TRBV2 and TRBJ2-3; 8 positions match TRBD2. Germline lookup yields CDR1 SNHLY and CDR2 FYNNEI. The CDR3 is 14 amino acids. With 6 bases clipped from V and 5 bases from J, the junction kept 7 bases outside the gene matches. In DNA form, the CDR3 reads TGTGCCAGCAGGAAGGGACTAGAGGGAGATACGCAGTATTTT. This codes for CASRKGLEGDTQYF.

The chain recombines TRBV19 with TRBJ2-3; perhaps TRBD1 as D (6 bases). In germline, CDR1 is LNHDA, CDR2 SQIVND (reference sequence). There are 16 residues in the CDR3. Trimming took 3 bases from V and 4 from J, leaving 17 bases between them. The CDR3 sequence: CASSMPRGMGADTQYF. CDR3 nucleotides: TGTGCCAGTAGTATGCCCAGGGGTATGGGGGCAGATACGCAGTATTTT. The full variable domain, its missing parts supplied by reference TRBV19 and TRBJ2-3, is DGGITQSPKYLFRKEGQNVTLSCEQNLNHDAMYWYRQDPGQGLRLIYYSQIVNDFQKGDIAEGYSVSREKKESFPLTVTSAQKNPTAFYLCASSMPRGMGADTQYFGPGTRLTVL.

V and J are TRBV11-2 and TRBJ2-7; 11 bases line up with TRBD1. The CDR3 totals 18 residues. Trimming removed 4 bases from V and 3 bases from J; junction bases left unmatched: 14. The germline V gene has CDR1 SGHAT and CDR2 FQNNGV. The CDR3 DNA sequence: TGTGCCAGCAGCTCCCGAGTAACCGGGACAGGGGGATTCTACGAGCAGTACTTC. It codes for CASSSRVTGTGGFYEQYF.

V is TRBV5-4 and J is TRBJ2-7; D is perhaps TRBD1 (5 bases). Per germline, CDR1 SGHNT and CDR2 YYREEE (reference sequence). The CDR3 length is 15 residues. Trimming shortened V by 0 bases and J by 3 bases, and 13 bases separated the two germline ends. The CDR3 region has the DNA TGTGCCAGCAGCTTGGGCCAGGGCACGAACTACGAGCAGTACTTC. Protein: CASSLGQGTNYEQYF.

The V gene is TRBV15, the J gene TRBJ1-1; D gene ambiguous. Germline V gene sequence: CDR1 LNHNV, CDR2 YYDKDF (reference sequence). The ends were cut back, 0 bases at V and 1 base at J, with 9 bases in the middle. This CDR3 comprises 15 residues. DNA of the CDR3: TGTGCCACCAGCAGAGATCCATGGGCGAACACTGAAGCTTTCTTT. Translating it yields CATSRDPWANTEAFF.

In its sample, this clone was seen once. The CDR3 is CASSRARTVTDTQYF. For the CDR3, the DNA is TGCGCCAGCAGCCGGGCCAGGACTGTCACAGATACGCAGTATTTT. The V gene is TRBV4-1, the J gene TRBJ2-3; D might be TRBD2 (5 bases). The CDR3 has 15 amino acids. CDR1 and CDR2 (germline): MGHRA, YSYEKL. V was trimmed by 4 bases and J by 2 bases, leaving 13 bases between them.

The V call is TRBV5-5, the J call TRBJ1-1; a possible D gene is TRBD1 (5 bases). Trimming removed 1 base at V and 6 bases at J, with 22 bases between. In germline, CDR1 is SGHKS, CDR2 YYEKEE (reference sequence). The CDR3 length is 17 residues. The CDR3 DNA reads TGTGCCAGCAGCTTGCACCCCTCAGGGTCCCGGACGCCTGAAGCTTTCTTT. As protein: CASSLHPSGSRTPEAFF.

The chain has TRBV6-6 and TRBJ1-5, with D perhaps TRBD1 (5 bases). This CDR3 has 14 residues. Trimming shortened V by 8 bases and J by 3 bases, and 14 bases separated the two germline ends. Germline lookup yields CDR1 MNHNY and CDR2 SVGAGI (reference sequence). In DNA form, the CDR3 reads TGTGCCAGCGGCCGCGTGGGGCCCAATCAGCCCCAGCATTTT. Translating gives CASGRVGPNQPQHF.

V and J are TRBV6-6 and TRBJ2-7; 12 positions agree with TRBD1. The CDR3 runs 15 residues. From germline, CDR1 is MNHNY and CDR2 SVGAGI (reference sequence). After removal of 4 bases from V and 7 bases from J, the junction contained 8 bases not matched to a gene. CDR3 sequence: CASSSPGTGGREQYF. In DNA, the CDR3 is TGTGCCAGCAGTTCCCCCGGGACAGGGGGCCGGGAGCAGTACTTC.

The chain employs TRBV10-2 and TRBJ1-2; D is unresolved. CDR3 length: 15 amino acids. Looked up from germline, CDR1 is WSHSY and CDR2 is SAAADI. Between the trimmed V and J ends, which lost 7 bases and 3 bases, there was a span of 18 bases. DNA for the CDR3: TGCGCCAGCACCCCTTTCGAGGGTGGGGACTATGGCTACACCTTC. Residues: CASTPFEGGDYGYTF.

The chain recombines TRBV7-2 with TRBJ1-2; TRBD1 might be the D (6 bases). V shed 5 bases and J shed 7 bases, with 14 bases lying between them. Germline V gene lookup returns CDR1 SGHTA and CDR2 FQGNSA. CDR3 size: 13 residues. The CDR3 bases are TGTGCCAGCAGCACTTGGACAGAAGGTGGCTACACCTTC. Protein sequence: CASSTWTEGGYTF.

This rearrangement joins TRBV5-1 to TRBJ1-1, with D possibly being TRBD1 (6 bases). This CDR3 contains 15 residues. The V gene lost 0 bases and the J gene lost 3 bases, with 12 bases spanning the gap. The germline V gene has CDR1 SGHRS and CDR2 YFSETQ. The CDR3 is CASSLVGRGYTEAFF. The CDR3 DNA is TGCGCCAGCAGCTTGGTCGGCAGGGGTTACACTGAAGCTTTCTTT. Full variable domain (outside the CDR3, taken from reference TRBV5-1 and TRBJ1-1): KAGVTQTPRYLIKTRGQQVTLSCSPISGHRSVSWYQQTPGQGLQFLFEYFSETQRNKGNFPGRFSGRQFSNSRSEMNVSTLELGDSALYLCASSLVGRGYTEAFFGQGTRLTVV.

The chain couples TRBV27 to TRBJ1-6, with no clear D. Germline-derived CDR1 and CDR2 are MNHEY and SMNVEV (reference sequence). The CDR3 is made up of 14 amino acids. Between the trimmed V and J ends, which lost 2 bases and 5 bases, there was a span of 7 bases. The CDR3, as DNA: TGTGCCAGCAGTTTAGGAGGGAATAATTCACCCCTCCACTTT. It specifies CASSLGGNNSPLHF.

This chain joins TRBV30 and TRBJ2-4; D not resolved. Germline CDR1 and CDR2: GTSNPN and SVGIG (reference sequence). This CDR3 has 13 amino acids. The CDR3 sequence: CALDLVTKNIQYF. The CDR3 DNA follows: TGTGCGCTGGATTTGGTAACCAAAAACATTCAGTACTTC.

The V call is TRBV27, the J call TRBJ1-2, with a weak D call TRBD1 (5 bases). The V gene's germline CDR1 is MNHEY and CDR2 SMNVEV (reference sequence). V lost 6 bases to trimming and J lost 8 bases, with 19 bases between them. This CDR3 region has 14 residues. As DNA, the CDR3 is TGTGCCAGCAGGGGACTAGGCGCTGGGGGGGGCTACACCTTC. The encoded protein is CASRGLGAGGGYTF.

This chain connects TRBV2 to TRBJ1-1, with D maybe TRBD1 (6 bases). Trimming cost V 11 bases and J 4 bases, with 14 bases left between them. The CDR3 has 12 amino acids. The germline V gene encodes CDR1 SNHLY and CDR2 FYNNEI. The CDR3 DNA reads TGTGCCGTACCTAAAGGGGGCACTGAAGCTTTCTTT. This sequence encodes CAVPKGGTEAFF.

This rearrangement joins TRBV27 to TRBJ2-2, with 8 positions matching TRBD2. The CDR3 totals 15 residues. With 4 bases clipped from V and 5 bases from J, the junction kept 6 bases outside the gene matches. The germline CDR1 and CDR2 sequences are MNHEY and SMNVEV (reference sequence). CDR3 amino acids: CASSSGGLRTGELFF. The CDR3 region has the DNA TGTGCCAGCAGTTCGGGGGGGCTAAGGACCGGGGAGCTGTTTTTT.